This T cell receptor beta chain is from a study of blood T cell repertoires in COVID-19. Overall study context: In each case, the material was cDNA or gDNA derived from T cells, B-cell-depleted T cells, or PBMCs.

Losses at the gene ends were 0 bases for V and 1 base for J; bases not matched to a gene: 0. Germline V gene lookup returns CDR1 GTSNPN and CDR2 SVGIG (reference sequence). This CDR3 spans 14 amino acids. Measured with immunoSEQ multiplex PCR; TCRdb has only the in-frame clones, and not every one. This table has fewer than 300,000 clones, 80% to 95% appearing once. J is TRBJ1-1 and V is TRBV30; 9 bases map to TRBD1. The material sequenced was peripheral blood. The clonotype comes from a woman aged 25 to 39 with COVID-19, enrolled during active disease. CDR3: CAWSVGQGNTEAFF. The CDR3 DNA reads TGTGCCTGGAGTGTGGGACAGGGGAACACTGAAGCTTTCTTT.